This T cell receptor (beta chain) was obtained from a study of cytomegalovirus exposure and HLA in healthy donors. Overall study context: Drawn from HLA-typed donors, 80 million to 100 million unique TCRs were held in an early data release.

CDR1 SNHLY and CDR2 FYNNEI come from the germline V gene. V was trimmed by 5 bases and J by 8 bases, leaving 19 bases between them. The CDR3 spans 16 residues. Study-level results: Several of the most significant clusters were apparently associated with common viral pathogens in a later analysis. An analysis that came later showed most CMV-associated TCR beta chains appearing HLA-restricted.

Both 60 Vbeta primers and 13 Jbeta primers went into the PCR. Profiling relied on immunoSEQ multiplex PCR, and the TCRdb table lists in-frame clones only, not all of them. This sample has about 160,000 clones, with about 80% found just once. On this clone: Antigen: not known.

The chain combines TRBV2 with TRBJ1-6, with D perhaps matching TRBD1 (5 bases). The sequence came from a man aged 30 to 45 in good health and CMV-seronegative. The sequenced sample consisted of PBMCs. The CDR3 loop reads CASSLSQPGVDSPLHF. The CDR3 DNA follows: TGTGCCAGCAGTCTCTCTCAGCCGGGGGTTGATTCACCCCTCCACTTT.